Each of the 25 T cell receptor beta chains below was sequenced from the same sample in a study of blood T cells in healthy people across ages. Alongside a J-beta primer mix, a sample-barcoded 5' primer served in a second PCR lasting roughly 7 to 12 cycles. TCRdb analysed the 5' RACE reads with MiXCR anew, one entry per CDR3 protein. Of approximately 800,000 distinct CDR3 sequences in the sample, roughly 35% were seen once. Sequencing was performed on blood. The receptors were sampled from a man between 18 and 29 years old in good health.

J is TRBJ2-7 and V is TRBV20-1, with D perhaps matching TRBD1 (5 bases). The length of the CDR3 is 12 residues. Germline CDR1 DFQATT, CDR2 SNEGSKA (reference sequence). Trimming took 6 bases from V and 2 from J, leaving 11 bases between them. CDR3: CSARQLAYEQYF. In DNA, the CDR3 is TGCAGTGCGCGACAGCTCGCCTACGAGCAGTACTTC.

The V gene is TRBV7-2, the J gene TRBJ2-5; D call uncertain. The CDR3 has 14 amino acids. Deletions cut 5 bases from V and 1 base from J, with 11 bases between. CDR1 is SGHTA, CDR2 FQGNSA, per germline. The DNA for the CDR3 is TGTGCCAGCAGCCCCGAGGCCGGCCAAGAGACCCAGTACTTC. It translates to CASSPEAGQETQYF.

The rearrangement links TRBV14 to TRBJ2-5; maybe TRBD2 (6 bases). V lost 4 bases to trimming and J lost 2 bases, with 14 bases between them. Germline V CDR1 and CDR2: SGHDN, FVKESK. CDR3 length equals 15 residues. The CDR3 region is CASSLMTGTQETQYF. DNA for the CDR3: TGTGCCAGCAGCCTAATGACCGGGACTCAAGAGACCCAGTACTTC.

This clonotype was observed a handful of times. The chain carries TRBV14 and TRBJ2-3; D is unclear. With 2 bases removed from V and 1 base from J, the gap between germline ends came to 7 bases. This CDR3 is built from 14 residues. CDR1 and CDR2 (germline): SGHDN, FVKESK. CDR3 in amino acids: CASSQKARTDTQYF. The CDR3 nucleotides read TGTGCCAGCAGCCAAAAAGCGCGCACAGATACGCAGTATTTT.

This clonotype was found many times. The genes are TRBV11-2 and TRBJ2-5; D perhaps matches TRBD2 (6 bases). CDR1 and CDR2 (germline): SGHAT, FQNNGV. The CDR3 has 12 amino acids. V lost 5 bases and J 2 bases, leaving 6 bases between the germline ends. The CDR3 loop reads CASSGTQETQYF. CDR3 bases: TGTGCCAGCAGCGGGACTCAAGAGACCCAGTACTTC.

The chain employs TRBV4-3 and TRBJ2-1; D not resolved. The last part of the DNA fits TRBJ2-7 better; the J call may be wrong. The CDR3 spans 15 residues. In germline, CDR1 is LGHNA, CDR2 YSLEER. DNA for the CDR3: TGCGCCAGCAGCCAAGACTCGGCCGAGTACAATGAGCAGTACTTC. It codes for CASSQDSAEYNEQYF.

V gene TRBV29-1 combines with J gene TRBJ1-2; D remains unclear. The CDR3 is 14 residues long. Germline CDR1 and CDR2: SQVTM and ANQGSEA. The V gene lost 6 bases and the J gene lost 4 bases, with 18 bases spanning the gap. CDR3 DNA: TGCAGCGTAGCTCCGAGATTAGCCCTCTATGGCTACACCTTC. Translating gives CSVAPRLALYGYTF.

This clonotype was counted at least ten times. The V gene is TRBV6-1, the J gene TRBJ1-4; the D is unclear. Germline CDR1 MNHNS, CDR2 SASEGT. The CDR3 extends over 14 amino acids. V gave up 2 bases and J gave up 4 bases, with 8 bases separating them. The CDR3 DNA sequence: TGTGCCAGCAGTGAACCAGAGGATAATGAAAAACTGTTTTTT. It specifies CASSEPEDNEKLFF.

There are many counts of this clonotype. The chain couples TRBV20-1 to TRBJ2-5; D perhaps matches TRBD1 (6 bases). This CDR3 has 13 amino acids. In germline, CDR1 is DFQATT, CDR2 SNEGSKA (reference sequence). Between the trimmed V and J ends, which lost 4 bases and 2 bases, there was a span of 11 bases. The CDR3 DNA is TGCAGTGCTAAAAGGACAGTACAAGAGACCCAGTACTTC. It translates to CSAKRTVQETQYF.

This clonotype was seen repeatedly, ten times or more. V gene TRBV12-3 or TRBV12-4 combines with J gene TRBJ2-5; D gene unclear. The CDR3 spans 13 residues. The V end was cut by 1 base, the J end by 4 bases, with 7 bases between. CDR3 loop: CASSLGWGETQYF. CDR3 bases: TGTGCCAGCAGTTTAGGGTGGGGAGAGACCCAGTACTTC.

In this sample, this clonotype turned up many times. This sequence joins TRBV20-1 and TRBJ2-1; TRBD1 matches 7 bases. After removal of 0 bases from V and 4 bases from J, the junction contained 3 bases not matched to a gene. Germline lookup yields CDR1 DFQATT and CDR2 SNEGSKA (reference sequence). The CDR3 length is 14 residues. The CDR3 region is CSAREGQVYNEQFF. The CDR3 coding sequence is TGCAGTGCTAGAGAAGGACAGGTGTACAATGAGCAGTTCTTC.

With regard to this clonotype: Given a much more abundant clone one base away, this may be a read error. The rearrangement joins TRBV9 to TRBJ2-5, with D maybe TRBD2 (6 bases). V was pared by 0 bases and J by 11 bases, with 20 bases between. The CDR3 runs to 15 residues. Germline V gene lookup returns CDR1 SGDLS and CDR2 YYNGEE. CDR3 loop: CASSVAGTGYNEQYF. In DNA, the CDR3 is TGTGCCAGCAGCGTAGCCGGGACTGGATACAATGAGCAGTACTTC.

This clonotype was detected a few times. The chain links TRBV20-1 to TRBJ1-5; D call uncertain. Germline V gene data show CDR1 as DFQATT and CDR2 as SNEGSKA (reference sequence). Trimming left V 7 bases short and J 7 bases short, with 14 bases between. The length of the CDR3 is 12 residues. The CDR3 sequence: CSGTAGDQPQHF. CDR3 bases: TGCAGTGGGACCGCTGGCGACCAGCCCCAGCATTTT.

The CDR3 nucleotides read TGTGCCAGCAGCAAATCGGGACAGGGTGGCTACGAGCAGTACTTC. Amino acid sequence: CASSKSGQGGYEQYF. This chain links TRBV21-1 with TRBJ2-7; the table gives TRBD1 as D, unverified against the DNA. TRBV21-1 is recorded as a pseudogene. This CDR3 has 15 residues.

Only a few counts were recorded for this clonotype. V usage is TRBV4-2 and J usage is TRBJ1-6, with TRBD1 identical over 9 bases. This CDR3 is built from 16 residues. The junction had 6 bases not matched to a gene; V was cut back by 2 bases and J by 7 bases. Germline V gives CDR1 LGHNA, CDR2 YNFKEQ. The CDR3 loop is CASSQKRTGVNSPLHF. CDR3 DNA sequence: TGTGCCAGCAGCCAAAAAAGGACAGGGGTGAATTCACCCCTCCACTTT.

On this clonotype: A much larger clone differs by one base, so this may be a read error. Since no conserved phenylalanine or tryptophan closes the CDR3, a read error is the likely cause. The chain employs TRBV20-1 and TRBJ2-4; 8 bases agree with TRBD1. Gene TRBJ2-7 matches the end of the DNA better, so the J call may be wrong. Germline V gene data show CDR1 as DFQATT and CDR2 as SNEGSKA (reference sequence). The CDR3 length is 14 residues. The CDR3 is CSAIAGQGVNEQYL. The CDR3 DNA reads TGCAGTGCTATAGCCGGACAGGGTGTCAACGAGCAGTACCTC.

For the CDR3, the DNA is TGTGCCAGCTCCCCCGGTGCAGGTTTTGTATTTCGGGAAAATGAGCAGTTCTTC. Encoded protein: CASSPGAGFVFRENEQFF. The chain employs TRBV18 and TRBJ2-1; a possible D gene is TRBD2 (5 bases). The V and J ends lost 6 bases and 7 bases respectively, with 28 bases between them. The CDR3 is 18 amino acids. Germline V gives CDR1 KGHSH, CDR2 LQKENI.

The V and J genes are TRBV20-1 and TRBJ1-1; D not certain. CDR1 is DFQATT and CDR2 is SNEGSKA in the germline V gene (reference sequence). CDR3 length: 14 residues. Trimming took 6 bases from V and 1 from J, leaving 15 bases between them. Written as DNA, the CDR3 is TGCAGTGCAAGACGTACCCAGGAGAACACTGAAGCTTTCTTT. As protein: CSARRTQENTEAFF.

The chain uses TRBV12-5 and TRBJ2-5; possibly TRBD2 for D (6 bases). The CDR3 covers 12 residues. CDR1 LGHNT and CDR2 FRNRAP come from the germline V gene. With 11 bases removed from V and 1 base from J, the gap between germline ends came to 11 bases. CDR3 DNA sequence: TGTGCTGAGGGAGGAGTCCAAGAGACCCAGTACTTC. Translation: CAEGGVQETQYF.

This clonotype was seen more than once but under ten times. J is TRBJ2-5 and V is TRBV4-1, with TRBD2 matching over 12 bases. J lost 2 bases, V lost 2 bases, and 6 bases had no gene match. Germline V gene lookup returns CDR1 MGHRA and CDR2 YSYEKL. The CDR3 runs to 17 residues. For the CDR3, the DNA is TGCGCCAGCAGCCAACAGAGGACTAGCGGGGTTCAAGAGACCCAGTACTTC. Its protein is CASSQQRTSGVQETQYF.

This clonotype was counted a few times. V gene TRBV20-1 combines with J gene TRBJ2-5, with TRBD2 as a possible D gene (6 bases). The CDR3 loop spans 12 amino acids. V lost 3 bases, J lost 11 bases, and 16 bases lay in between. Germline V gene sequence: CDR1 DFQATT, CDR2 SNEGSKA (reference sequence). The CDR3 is CSASPGLNEQYF. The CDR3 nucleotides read TGCAGTGCTAGTCCGGGACTCAATGAGCAGTACTTC.

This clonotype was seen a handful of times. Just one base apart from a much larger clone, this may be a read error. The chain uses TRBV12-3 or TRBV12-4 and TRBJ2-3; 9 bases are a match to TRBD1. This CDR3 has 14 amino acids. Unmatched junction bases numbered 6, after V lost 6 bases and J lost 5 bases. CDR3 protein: CASSVTGGIDTQYF. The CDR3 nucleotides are TGTGCCAGCAGCGTAACAGGGGGCATAGATACGCAGTATTTT.

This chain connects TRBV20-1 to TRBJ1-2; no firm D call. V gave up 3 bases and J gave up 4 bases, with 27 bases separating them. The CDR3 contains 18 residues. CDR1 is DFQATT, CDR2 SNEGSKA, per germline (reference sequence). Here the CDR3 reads CSASPKTGALKDFYGYTF. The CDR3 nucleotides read TGCAGTGCTAGTCCTAAAACGGGAGCCTTGAAGGATTTCTATGGCTACACCTTC.

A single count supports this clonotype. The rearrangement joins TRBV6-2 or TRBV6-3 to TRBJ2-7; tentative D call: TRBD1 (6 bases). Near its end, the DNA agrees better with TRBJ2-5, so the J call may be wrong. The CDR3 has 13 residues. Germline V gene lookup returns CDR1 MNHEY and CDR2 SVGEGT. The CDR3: CASRGTGYQTQYF. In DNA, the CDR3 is TGTGCCAGCAGGGGCACAGGGTACCAGACCCAGTACTTC.

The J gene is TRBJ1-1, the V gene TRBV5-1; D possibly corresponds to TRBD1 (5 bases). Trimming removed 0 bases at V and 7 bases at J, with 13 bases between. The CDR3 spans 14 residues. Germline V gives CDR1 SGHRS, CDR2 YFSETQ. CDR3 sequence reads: CASSLAGGSHEAFF. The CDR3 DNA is TGCGCCAGCAGCTTGGCCGGGGGGTCCCATGAAGCTTTCTTT.